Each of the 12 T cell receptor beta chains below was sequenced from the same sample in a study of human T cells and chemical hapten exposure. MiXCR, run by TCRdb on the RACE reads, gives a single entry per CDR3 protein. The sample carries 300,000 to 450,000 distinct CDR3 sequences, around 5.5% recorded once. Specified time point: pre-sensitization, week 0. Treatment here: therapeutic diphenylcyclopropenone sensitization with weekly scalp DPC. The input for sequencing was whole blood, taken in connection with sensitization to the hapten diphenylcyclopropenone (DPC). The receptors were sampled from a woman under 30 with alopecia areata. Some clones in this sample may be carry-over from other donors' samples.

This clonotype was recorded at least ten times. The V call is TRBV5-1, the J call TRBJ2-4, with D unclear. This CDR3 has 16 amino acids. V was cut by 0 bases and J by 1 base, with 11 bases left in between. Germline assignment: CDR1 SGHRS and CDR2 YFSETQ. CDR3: CASSLAQRWAKNIQYF. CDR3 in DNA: TGCGCCAGCAGCTTGGCACAGCGCTGGGCCAAAAACATTCAGTACTTC. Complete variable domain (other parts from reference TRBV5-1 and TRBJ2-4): KAGVTQTPRYLIKTRGQQVTLSCSPISGHRSVSWYQQTPGQGLQFLFEYFSETQRNKGNFPGRFSGRQFSNSRSEMNVSTLELGDSALYLCASSLAQRWAKNIQYFGAGTRLSVL.

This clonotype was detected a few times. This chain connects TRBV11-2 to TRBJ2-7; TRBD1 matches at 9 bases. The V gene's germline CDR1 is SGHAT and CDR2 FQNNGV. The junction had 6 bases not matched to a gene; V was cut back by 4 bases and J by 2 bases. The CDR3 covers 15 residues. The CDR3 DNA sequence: TGTGCCAGCAGCTCTCTCCGGGACAGGGCCTACGAGCAGTACTTC. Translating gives CASSSLRDRAYEQYF. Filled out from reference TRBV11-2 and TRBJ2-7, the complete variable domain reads EAGVAQSPRYKIIEKRQSVAFWCNPISGHATLYWYQQILGQGPKLLIQFQNNGVVDDSQLPKDRFSAERLKGVDSTLKIQPAKLEDSAVYLCASSSLRDRAYEQYFGPGTRLTVT.

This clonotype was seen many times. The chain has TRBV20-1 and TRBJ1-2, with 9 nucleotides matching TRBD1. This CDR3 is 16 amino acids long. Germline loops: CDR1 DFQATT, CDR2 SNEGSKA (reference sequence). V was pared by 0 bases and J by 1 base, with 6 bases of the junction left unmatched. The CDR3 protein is CSARDTGTGSNYGYTF. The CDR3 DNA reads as TGCAGTGCTAGAGATACCGGGACAGGGAGTAACTATGGCTACACCTTC.

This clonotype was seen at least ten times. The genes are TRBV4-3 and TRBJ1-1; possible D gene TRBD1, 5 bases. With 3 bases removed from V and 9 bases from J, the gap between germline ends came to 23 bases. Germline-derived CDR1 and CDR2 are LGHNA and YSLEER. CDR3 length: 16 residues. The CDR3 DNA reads TGCGCCAGCAGCCACCCAATAGGGGAGAAGGGCTTTAAAGCTTTCTTT. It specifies CASSHPIGEKGFKAFF.

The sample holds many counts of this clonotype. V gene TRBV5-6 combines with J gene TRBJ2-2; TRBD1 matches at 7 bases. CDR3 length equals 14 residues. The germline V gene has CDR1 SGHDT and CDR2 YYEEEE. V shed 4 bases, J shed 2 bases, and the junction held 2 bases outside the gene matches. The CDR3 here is CASSGTVNTGELFF. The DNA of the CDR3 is TGTGCCAGCAGCGGGACAGTCAACACCGGGGAGCTGTTTTTT.

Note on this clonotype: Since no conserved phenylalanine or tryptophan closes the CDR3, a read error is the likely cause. The CDR3 DNA reads as TGTGCCAGCAGTGAAAGGACATCGGGTCAGCCCCAGCATCTT. It codes for CASSERTSGQPQHL. V gene TRBV2 combines with J gene TRBJ1-5; D is perhaps TRBD1 (5 bases). Germline CDR1 SNHLY, CDR2 FYNNEI. CDR3 size: 14 residues. With 2 bases removed from V and 6 bases from J, the gap between germline ends came to 11 bases.

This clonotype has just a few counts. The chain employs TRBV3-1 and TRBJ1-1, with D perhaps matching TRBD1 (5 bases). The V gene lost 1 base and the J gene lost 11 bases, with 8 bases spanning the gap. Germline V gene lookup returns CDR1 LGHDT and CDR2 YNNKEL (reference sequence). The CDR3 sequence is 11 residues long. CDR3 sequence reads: CASSQAGGAFF. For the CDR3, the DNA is TGTGCCAGCAGCCAAGCCGGGGGGGCTTTCTTT.

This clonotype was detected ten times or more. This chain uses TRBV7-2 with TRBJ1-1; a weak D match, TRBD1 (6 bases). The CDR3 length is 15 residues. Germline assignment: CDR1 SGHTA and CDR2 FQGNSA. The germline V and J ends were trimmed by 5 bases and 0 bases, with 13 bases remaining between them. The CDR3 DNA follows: TGTGCCAGCAGCGTCGGACAGATCATGAACACTGAAGCTTTCTTT. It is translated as CASSVGQIMNTEAFF.

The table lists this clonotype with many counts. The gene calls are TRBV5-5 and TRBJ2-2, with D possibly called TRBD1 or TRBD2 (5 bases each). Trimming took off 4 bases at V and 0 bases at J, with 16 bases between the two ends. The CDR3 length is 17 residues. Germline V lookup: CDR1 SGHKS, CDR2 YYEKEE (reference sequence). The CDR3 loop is CASSPGTEDANTGELFF. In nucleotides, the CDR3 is TGTGCCAGCAGCCCTGGGACGGAAGATGCGAACACCGGGGAGCTGTTTTTT.

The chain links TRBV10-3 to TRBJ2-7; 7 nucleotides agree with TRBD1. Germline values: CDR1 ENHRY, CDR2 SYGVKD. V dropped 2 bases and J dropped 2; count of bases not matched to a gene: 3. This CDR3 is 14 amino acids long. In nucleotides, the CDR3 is TGTGCCATCAGTGAGAGGCAGGGGGCCTACGAGCAGTACTTC. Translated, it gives CAISERQGAYEQYF.

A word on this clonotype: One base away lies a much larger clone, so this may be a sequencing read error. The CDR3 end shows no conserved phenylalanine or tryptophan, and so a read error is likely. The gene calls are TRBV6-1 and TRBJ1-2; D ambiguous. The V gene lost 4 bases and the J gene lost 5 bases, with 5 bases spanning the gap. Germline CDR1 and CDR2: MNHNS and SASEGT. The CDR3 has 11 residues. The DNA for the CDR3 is TGTGCCAGCAGTGGTAGTTATGGCTACACCATC. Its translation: CASSGSYGYTI.

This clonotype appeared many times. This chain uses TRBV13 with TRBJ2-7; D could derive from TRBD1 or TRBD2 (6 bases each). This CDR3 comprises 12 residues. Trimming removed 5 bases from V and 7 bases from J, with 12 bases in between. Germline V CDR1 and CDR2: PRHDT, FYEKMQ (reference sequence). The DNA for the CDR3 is TGTGCCAGCAGCCCAAGGGGGGAAGAGCAGTACTTC. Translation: CASSPRGEEQYF.